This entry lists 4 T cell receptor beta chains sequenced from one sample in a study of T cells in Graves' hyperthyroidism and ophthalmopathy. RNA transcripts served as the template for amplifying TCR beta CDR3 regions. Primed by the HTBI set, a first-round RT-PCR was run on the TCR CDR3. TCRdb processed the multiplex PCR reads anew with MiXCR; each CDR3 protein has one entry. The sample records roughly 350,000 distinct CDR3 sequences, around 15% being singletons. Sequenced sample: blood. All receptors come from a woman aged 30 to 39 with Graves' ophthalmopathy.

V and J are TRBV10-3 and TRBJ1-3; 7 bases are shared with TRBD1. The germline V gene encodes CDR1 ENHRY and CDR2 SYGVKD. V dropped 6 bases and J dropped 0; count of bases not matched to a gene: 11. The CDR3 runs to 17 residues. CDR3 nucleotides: TGTGCCATCAGCCTAGAGAGACAGGGAATCTCTGGAAACACCATATATTTT. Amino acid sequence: CAISLERQGISGNTIYF.

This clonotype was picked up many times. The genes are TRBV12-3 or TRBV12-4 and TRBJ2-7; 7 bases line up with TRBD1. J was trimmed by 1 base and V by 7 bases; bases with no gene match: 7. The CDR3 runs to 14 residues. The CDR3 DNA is TGTGCCAGCAAAGGGGACAGCCTTTCCTACGAGCAGTACTTC. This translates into CASKGDSLSYEQYF.

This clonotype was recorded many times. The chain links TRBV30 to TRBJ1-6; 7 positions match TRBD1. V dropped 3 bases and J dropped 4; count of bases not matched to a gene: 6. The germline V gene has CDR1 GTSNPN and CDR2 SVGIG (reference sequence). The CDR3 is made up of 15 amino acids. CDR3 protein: CAWRMTGNYNSPLHF. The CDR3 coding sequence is TGTGCCTGGAGGATGACAGGGAATTATAATTCACCCCTCCACTTT.

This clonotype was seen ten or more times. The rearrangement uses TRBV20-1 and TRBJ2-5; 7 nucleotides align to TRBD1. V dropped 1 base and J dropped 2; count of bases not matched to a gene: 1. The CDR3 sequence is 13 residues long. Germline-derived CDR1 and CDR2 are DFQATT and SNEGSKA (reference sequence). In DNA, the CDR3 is TGCAGTGCTAGAGTGACAGGGCAAGAGACCCAGTACTTC. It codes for CSARVTGQETQYF.